Listed below are T cell receptor beta chains from one sample, sequenced in a study of neoadjuvant anti-PD-1 for oral cavity cancer. Only in-frame clones appear in the TCRdb table, and some are missing; sequencing was by immunoSEQ multiplex PCR. The sample holds tens of thousands of clones, over 70% seen once. Sequences were derived from PBMCs, sampled before nivolumab (anti-PD-1) treatment. All receptors derive from a person between 40 and 85 years old with oral cavity squamous cell carcinoma. Each CDR3 is given with its conserved first and last residue. Fields, in order: clone size, D gene, J gene, V gene, CDR3 DNA, CDR3 protein. A D gene is named only where the DNA matches it firmly. Clone size is not always given. Where it is, it says once, few, many or a class for expanded clones.

-,-,TRBJ1-3,TRBV14,TGTGCCAGCAGCCAAGCGGGTTTTAGAAACACCATATATTTT,CASSQAGFRNTIYF
-,-,TRBJ1-6,TRBV19,TGTGCCAGTAGTACCCCGGGACGGGGACCTTCACCCCTCCACTTT,CASSTPGRGPSPLHF
-,-,TRBJ2-3,TRBV7-9,TGTGCCGGATCCGAGGGGCGAGTGGCTAGCACAGATACGCAGTATTTT,CAGSEGRVASTDTQYF
-,-,TRBJ1-4,TRBV7-6,TGTGCCAGCAGCTCCCCGCCCCTCCGGGACCACGGGGGAAAACTGTTTTTT,CASSSPPLRDHGGKLFF
-,-,TRBJ2-6,TRBV5-1,TGCGCCAGCAGCTTAGGGGGCTCTGGGGCCAACGTCCTGACTTTC,CASSLGGSGANVLTF
once,-,TRBJ1-5,TRBV7-8,TGTGCCAGCAGCTTAATGTCTCTTGGGGTCCAGCATTTT,CASSLMSLGVQHF
once,-,TRBJ2-5,TRBV6-5,TGTGCCAGCAGCCCCCGACGGGGACAAGAGACCCAGTACTTC,CASSPRRGQETQYF
once,-,TRBJ2-1,TRBV6-1,TGTGCCAGCGGAGGGGCTGGGGCCTACAATGAGCAGTTCTTC,CASGGAGAYNEQFF
-,-,TRBJ2-5,TRBV5-1,TGCGCCAGCTGCAGGACAACCAGAGCTGAGACCCAGTACTTC,CASCRTTRAETQYF
once,-,TRBJ1-2,TRBV5-1,TGCGCCAGCAGCTTGGCAGACCAGGGGGGCTACACCTTC,CASSLADQGGYTF
few,-,TRBJ1-4,TRBV6-1,TGTGCCAGCAGTGAAGGGCGGCGGGGTGGTGAAAAACTGTTTTTT,CASSEGRRGGEKLFF
few,-,TRBJ2-1,TRBV5-1,TGCGCCAGCAGCTTGGCAGGTAACAATGAGCAGTTCTTC,CASSLAGNNEQFF
-,TRBD1,TRBJ1-2,TRBV30,TGTGCCTGGAGCCCAACGGGACAGAACTATGGCTACACCTTC,CAWSPTGQNYGYTF
-,TRBD1,TRBJ1-5,TRBV10-3,TGTGCCATCAGTGCGGGACAGGCCCTAGTTCAGCCCCAGCATTTT,CAISAGQALVQPQHF
-,TRBD1,TRBJ2-2,TRBV27,TGTGCCAGCAGCCGCGGACAGGGGGCAGCCGGGGAGCTGTTTTTT,CASSRGQGAAGELFF
-,TRBD2,TRBJ2-2,TRBV5-1,TGCGCCAGCAGCTCCCTAGCGGGAGGGCCTGGGGAGCTGTTTTTT,CASSSLAGGPGELFF
-,TRBD1,TRBJ1-1,TRBV28,TGTGCCAGCAGTCAGGGACAGGCTGAAGCTTTCTTT,CASSQGQAEAFF
-,-,TRBJ2-7,TRBV15,TGTGCCACCAGCAGATCCTGGGACGAGCAGTACTTC,CATSRSWDEQYF
-,-,TRBJ2-5,TRBV5-1,TGCGCCAGCAGGTTGGGTGAAGAGACCCAGTACTTC,CASRLGEETQYF
-,TRBD2,TRBJ2-1,TRBV10-2,TGCGCCAGCACAGGACCTGGGACTAGCGGGAACAATGAGCAGTTCTTC,CASTGPGTSGNNEQFF
-,-,TRBJ2-7,TRBV5-1,TGCGCCAGCAGCTGGGGGGCTAGCGGCTCCTACGAGCAGTACTTC,CASSWGASGSYEQYF
-,-,TRBJ1-5,TRBV6-5,TGTGCCAGCAGTTTCGCAACGAGACAGACCGATCAGCCCCAGCATTTT,CASSFATRQTDQPQHF
-,-,TRBJ2-2,TRBV27,TGTGCCAGCAGTTTCCCCACCGGGGAGCTGTTTTTT,CASSFPTGELFF
-,-,TRBJ1-4,TRBV7-2,TGTGCCAGCAGCCCCTGGGGCCAGGGCTCAACTAATGAAAAACTGTTTTTT,CASSPWGQGSTNEKLFF
-,-,TRBJ2-3,TRBV7-9,TGTGCCAGCAGCTTCGGGGTTAGCACAGATACGCAGTATTTT,CASSFGVSTDTQYF
-,-,TRBJ1-2,TRBV10-3,TGTGCCATCAGTGCTGGGACAAGATATGGCTACACCTTC,CAISAGTRYGYTF
-,-,TRBJ1-2,TRBV5-4,TGTGCCAGCAGCTCCGGGGGGGGATACTATGGCTACACCTTC,CASSSGGGYYGYTF
-,TRBD2,TRBJ2-1,TRBV2,TGTGCCAGCAGTAGCGGGGAATACAATGAGCAGTTCTTC,CASSSGEYNEQFF
-,-,TRBJ2-2,TRBV27,TGTGCCAGCAGTCTCCATCGAGGCGGGGAGCTGTTTTTT,CASSLHRGGELFF
-,-,TRBJ1-1,TRBV29-1,TGCAGCGCTCGTAACACTGAAGCTTTCTTT,CSARNTEAFF
-,TRBD1,TRBJ2-5,TRBV5-1,TGCGCCAGCAGCTTGGCGGGACAGCTCCAAGAGACCCAGTACTTC,CASSLAGQLQETQYF
-,-,TRBJ2-1,TRBV4-1,TGCGCCAGCAGCGATCGGAGGAGCTCCTACAATGAGCAGTTCTTC,CASSDRRSSYNEQFF
-,TRBD2,TRBJ2-3,TRBV5-4,TGTGCCAGCAGCTCCCTAGCGGGCACCTTCACAGATACGCAGTATTTT,CASSSLAGTFTDTQYF
-,-,TRBJ1-1,TRBV19,TGTGCCAGTAGGTTACGGTCCATGAACACTGAAGCTTTCTTT,CASRLRSMNTEAFF
-,TRBD1,TRBJ1-5,TRBV10-3,TGTGCCATCAAAGGACAGGGGGATCAGCCCCAGCATTTT,CAIKGQGDQPQHF
once,TRBD1,TRBJ1-3,TRBV11-2,TGTGCCAGCAGCTCTCCAGGGGGCGCAGGTGCTGGAAACACCATATATTTT,CASSSPGGAGAGNTIYF
-,-,TRBJ2-2,TRBV19,TGTGCCAGTAGTTCACACGGAATCTACACCGGGGAGCTGTTTTTT,CASSSHGIYTGELFF
-,-,TRBJ1-6,TRBV7-2,TGTGCCAGCAGCGTTAATAATTCACCCCTCCACTTT,CASSVNNSPLHF
-,-,TRBJ2-1,TRBV29-1,TGCAGCGTTGGGTTCCCTATAAATGAGCAGTTCTTC,CSVGFPINEQFF
-,-,TRBJ1-5,TRBV2,TGTGCCAGCAAACAGGGAAGGAGCAATCAGCCCCAGCATTTT,CASKQGRSNQPQHF
-,TRBD1,TRBJ2-1,TRBV29-1,TGCAGCGTTGAAGGGCACCGGGACAGGGGGCTCTATGAGCAGTTCTTC,CSVEGHRDRGLYEQFF
once,-,TRBJ2-3,TRBV9,TGTGCCAGCAGCCGACTAGAATTTGGTACGCAGTATTTT,CASSRLEFGTQYF
-,-,TRBJ1-1,TRBV11-2,TGTGCCAGCAGCTCTTACAGGTCGGAGGGCACTGAAGCTTTCTTT,CASSSYRSEGTEAFF